The T cell receptor (beta chain) described here comes from a study of blood T cells in healthy people across ages. The CDR3 is made up of 15 amino acids. V trimming: 4 bases; J trimming: 8 bases; junction bases outside the gene matches: 11. Germline V lookup: CDR1 SGHRS, CDR2 YFSETQ. As to this clonotype: What it binds is not known.

Study-wide results and limits: Lack of knowledge of donor CMV status possibly confounded expanded clonotype changes.

The people who gave samples were healthy Caucasians from Russia, aged about 6 to 100. Each sample yielded at least 6 million isolated PBMCs. Next came a second PCR, run for about 6 to 11 cycles, which used a sample-barcoded 5' primer along with a J-beta primer mix. TCRdb re-called the 5' RACE reads through MiXCR, storing one row per CDR3 protein. In the table there are around 1.5 million distinct CDR3 sequences, around 55% of which are singletons. Sequenced material: blood. The gene calls are TRBV5-1 and TRBJ1-2; the match to TRBD1 covers 10 bases. This receptor was taken from a man aged 18 to 29 in good health. The CDR3 bases are TGCGCCAGCAGCCCGCTGGTCGACAGGGGGCAAGGCTACACCTTC. This translates into CASSPLVDRGQGYTF.